A selection of T cell receptor beta chains follows, all from one sample in a study of blood T cell repertoires in COVID-19. Sequencing was performed with immunoSEQ multiplex PCR; in TCRdb, only in-frame clones are kept and a portion is missing. The sample yields some 250,000 clones, roughly 90% seen once. The sequenced sample was peripheral blood. The origin of the receptors is a human donor in a cohort sampled during active COVID-19. Both conserved end residues are part of each CDR3. D genes are given only for firm matches. The size of a clone is reported for some rows only, either as once, few or many, or as a class for expanded clones.

TRBJ1-6	-	TRBV19	-	TGTGCCAGTAGTTCCCAGAGGTCCTATAATTCACCCCTCCACTTT	CASSSQRSYNSPLHF
TRBJ2-7	-	TRBV5-1	-	TGCGCCAGCAGCTTGGGATACAGGGAGCCGCGATACGAGCAGTACTTC	CASSLGYREPRYEQYF
TRBJ1-2	TRBD1	TRBV7-9	-	TGTGCCAGCAGCTCGAGGGACAGGGAGAGGGGATATGGCTACACCTTC	CASSSRDRERGYGYTF
TRBJ1-3	TRBD1	TRBV7-9	-	TGTGCCAGCAGCCTTGGGACAGCTGGAAACACCATATATTTT	CASSLGTAGNTIYF
TRBJ1-1	-	TRBV30	-	TGTGCCTGGAGTGTTGGCAACACTGAAGCTTTCTTT	CAWSVGNTEAFF
TRBJ2-6	TRBD1	TRBV7-3	-	TGTGCCAGCAGCCCCCGGACAGGGGGCGCGGATGGGGCCAACGTCCTGACTTTC	CASSPRTGGADGANVLTF
TRBJ2-3	TRBD1	TRBV7-2	few	TGTGCCAGCAGCTCCGACAGGGGGCTCACAGATACGCAGTATTTT	CASSSDRGLTDTQYF
TRBJ2-5	-	TRBV7-7	-	TGTGCCAGCAGCGACGGGTACCAAGAGACCCAGTACTTC	CASSDGYQETQYF
TRBJ1-1	-	TRBV25-1	-	TGTGCCAGCAGTGCGCTACAAACAGGGAACACTGAAGCTTTCTTT	CASSALQTGNTEAFF
TRBJ1-2	-	TRBV6-2/TRBV6-3	-	TGTGCCAGCAGTCATGGACAGAACTATGGCTACACCTTC	CASSHGQNYGYTF
TRBJ1-4	-	TRBV6-5	-	TGTGCCAGCAGCCGGGGGGAAAAACTGTTTTTT	CASSRGEKLFF
TRBJ2-1	-	TRBV20-1	-	TGCAGTGCTAGTGTAGCGGAGCCCACCTACAATGAGCAGTTCTTC	CSASVAEPTYNEQFF
TRBJ2-3	TRBD2	TRBV19	once	TGTGCCAGTAGTATAGATACTAGCGGGAATGCAGATACGCAGTATTTT	CASSIDTSGNADTQYF
TRBJ1-6	-	TRBV9	few	TGTGCCAGCAGCGCTTCAGTCAGCTCCTATAATTCACCCCTCCACTTT	CASSASVSSYNSPLHF
TRBJ1-5	-	TRBV5-1	once	TGCGCCAGCAGCTTGGGAAGTAGCGGCAATCAGCCCCAGCATTTT	CASSLGSSGNQPQHF
TRBJ1-1	-	TRBV6-1	once	TGTGCCAGCAGTGAGAAACAGGGCGGGTACACTGAAGCTTTCTTT	CASSEKQGGYTEAFF
TRBJ1-1	TRBD1	TRBV5-1	-	TGCGCCAGCAGCTTGGGGCAGGGGGTGGGAACTGAAGCTTTCTTT	CASSLGQGVGTEAFF
TRBJ1-2	TRBD1	TRBV29-1	-	TGCAGCGTTGACCCGGACAGGGACTACTATGGCTACACCTTC	CSVDPDRDYYGYTF
TRBJ1-3	-	TRBV4-2	few	TGTGCCAGCCGGCAACAGGGCTCTGGAAACACCATATATTTT	CASRQQGSGNTIYF
TRBJ2-3	TRBD2	TRBV9	-	TGTGCCAGCAGCGTAGGACGGCTAGCGGGATTTAGGGCAGATACGCAGTATTTT	CASSVGRLAGFRADTQYF
TRBJ1-6	TRBD1	TRBV9	-	TGTGCCAGCAGCGCTAGACAGGGTTTGTCTTCACCCCTCCACTTT	CASSARQGLSSPLHF
TRBJ2-5	TRBD1	TRBV9	-	TGTGCCAGCAGCCCCACAGGGGTAGGAGAGACCCAGTACTTC	CASSPTGVGETQYF
TRBJ1-2	TRBD1	TRBV5-4	-	TGTGCCAGCAGCCTTGGGACAGGGGTTTACTATGGCTACACCTTC	CASSLGTGVYYGYTF
TRBJ1-2	TRBD1	TRBV4-3	-	TGCGCCAGCAGCCAAGGAAGGGGGCGCCGAAATGGCTACACCTTC	CASSQGRGRRNGYTF
TRBJ1-2	-	TRBV6-5	-	TGTGCCAGCAGTCGTCCTGGTGGGGGCCCCTATGGCTACACCTTC	CASSRPGGGPYGYTF
TRBJ1-4	-	TRBV4-2	-	TGTGCCAGCAGCCAAGGAGGGTGGCAGACCGAAAAACTGTTTTTT	CASSQGGWQTEKLFF
TRBJ2-5	-	TRBV9	-	TGTGCCAGCAGCGAGACAGGCGGAGAGACCCAGTACTTC	CASSETGGETQYF
TRBJ2-1	-	TRBV28	-	TGTGCCAGCAGTCCCCCTAACTTACGGAGGGATGAGCAGTTCTTC	CASSPPNLRRDEQFF
TRBJ2-7	TRBD1	TRBV18	once	TGTGCCAGCTCGTCCCGGTCCGAGACACAGGGGAACGAGCAGTACTTC	CASSSRSETQGNEQYF
TRBJ2-5	-	TRBV7-6	-	TGTGCCAGCAGCCCTACAGGGCTATGGGAGACCCAGTACTTC	CASSPTGLWETQYF
TRBJ1-3	-	TRBV5-6	-	TGTGCCAGCAGCTTAGGCAGGGCTGGAAACACCATATATTTT	CASSLGRAGNTIYF
TRBJ1-2	-	TRBV2	-	TGTGCCAGCAGTGAAGCGGCAGGGTTCTCGGAGGGCTACACCTTC	CASSEAAGFSEGYTF
TRBJ1-2	-	TRBV19	-	TGTGCCAGTACCCGAATGGGAGGCGCAGGGAAGGTCGAGTATGGCTACACCTTC	CASTRMGGAGKVEYGYTF